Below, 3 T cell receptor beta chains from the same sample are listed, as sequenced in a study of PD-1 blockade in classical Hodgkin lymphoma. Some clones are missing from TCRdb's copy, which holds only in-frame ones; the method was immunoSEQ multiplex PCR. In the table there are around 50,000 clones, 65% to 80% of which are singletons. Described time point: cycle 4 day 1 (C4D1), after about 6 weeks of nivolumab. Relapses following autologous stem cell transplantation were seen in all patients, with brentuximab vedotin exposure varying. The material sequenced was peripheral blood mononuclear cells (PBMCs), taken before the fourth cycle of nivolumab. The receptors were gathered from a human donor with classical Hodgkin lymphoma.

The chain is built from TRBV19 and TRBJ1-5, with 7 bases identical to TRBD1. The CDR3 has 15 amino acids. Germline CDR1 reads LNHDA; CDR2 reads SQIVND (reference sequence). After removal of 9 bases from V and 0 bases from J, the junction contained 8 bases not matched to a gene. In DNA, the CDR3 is TGTGCCAGCAGGGGGGGGCAAAATAGCAATCAGCCCCAGCATTTT. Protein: CASRGGQNSNQPQHF. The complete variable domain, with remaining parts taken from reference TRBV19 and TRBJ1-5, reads DGGITQSPKYLFRKEGQNVTLSCEQNLNHDAMYWYRQDPGQGLRLIYYSQIVNDFQKGDIAEGYSVSREKKESFPLTVTSAQKNPTAFYLCASRGGQNSNQPQHFGDGTRLSIL.

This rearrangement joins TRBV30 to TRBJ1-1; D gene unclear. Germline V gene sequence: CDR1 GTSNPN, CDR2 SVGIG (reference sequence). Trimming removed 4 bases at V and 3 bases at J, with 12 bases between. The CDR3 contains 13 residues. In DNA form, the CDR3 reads TGTGCCTGGACAATCGATCGGGACACTGAAGCTTTCTTT. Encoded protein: CAWTIDRDTEAFF.

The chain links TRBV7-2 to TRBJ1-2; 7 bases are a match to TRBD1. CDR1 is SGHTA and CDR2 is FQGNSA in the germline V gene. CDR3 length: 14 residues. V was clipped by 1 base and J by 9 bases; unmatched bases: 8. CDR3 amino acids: CASSLEGQTTRYTF. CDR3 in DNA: TGTGCCAGCAGCTTAGAGGGACAGACGACACGCTACACCTTC.